The T cell receptor (beta chain) under discussion was sequenced for a study of control samples from healthy donors and cancer patients. From germline, CDR1 is SGHTA and CDR2 FQGNSA. This CDR3 comprises 15 residues. V was shortened by 5 bases and J by 7 bases, with 15 bases between the two germline ends. Measured with immunoSEQ multiplex PCR; TCRdb has only the in-frame clones, and not every one. The sample lists 150,000 to 200,000 clones, 90% to 95% occurring once. The TCR was taken from a woman aged 18 to 35 in good health. This rearrangement joins TRBV7-2 to TRBJ1-6; perhaps TRBD1 as D (5 bases). The sequenced sample was blood. As DNA, the CDR3 is TGTGCCAGCAGCCCAGGAGCAGGGTTGAATTCACCCCTCCACTTT. As protein: CASSPGAGLNSPLHF.